The clone carrying this T cell receptor beta chain was seen a handful of times. This entry comes from a study of blood T cell repertoires in COVID-19. Study-level information: The United States, Italy and Spain supplied acute and convalescent COVID-19 samples.

Measured with immunoSEQ multiplex PCR; TCRdb has only the in-frame clones, and not every one. The table includes about 240,000 clones, roughly 83% detected once. Losses at the gene ends were 4 bases for V and 7 bases for J; bases not matched to a gene: 9. The length of the CDR3 is 17 residues. CDR1 is LGHDT, CDR2 YNNKEL, per germline (reference sequence). Sequenced material: peripheral blood. This chain uses TRBV3-1 (or the pseudogene TRBV3-2) with TRBJ2-5, with 16 bases that match TRBD2. This TCR was recovered from a woman of 80 years or more with acute or convalescent COVID-19. The chain's CDR3 is CASSPNLGTSGRGTQYF. Written as DNA, the CDR3 is TGTGCCAGCAGCCCAAACCTCGGGACTAGCGGGAGGGGGACCCAGTACTTC.